A selection of T cell receptor beta chains follows, all from one sample in a study of blood T cells in healthy people across ages. TCRdb independently ran MiXCR on the 5' RACE reads; one entry per CDR3 protein. This table holds about 1.6 million distinct CDR3 sequences, about 32% found once. The sequencing input was blood. The receptors shown here come from a woman in her 30s in good health. Each CDR3 is given with its conserved first and last residue. Fields, in order: clone size, D gene, CDR3 length, J gene, V gene, CDR3 protein, CDR3 DNA. D genes are given only for firm matches. A clone size is listed for some rows: how often the clone was seen (once, few, many), or a class if it is expanded.

>few|-|12|TRBJ2-3|TRBV10-3
CAISELGRTQYF
TGTGCCATCAGTGAGTTGGGAAGGACGCAGTATTTT
>-|TRBD2|17|TRBJ2-7|TRBV28
CAGSHRTSGRRGLEQYF
TGTGCCGGCAGCCATAGGACTAGCGGGAGGAGGGGCCTCGAGCAGTACTTC
>-|-|15|TRBJ2-7|TRBV19
CASSIDGTEFYEQYF
TGTGCCAGTAGTATAGATGGGACTGAGTTCTACGAGCAGTACTTC
>-|TRBD1|13|TRBJ1-2|TRBV6-5
CASSYGGGAGYTF
TGTGCCAGCAGTTATGGAGGGGGCGCCGGCTACACCTTC
>-|-|13|TRBJ2-5|TRBV29-1
CSVGGRLLNEQYF
TGCAGCGTTGGAGGAAGGCTACTTAATGAGCAGTACTTC
>-|-|14|TRBJ2-7|TRBV11-2
CASSSRPGDYEQYF
TGTGCCAGCAGCTCCCGCCCCGGGGACTACGAGCAGTACTTC
>few|TRBD2|14|TRBJ2-5|TRBV5-4
CASLSRGGEETQYF
TGTGCCAGCCTCTCTCGCGGGGGGGAAGAGACCCAGTACTTC
>-|TRBD1|17|TRBJ2-7|TRBV7-8
CASSLGTGAPSSYEQYF
TGTGCCAGCAGCCTTGGGACAGGGGCCCCTTCGTCCTACGAGCAGTACTTC
>few|TRBD1|13|TRBJ2-7|TRBV29-1
CSVEGFQGDEQYF
TGCAGCGTTGAAGGCTTTCAGGGGGACGAGCAGTACTTC
>-|-|13|TRBJ2-5|TRBV20-1
CSARSDFGESQYF
TGCAGTGCTAGGTCGGACTTTGGGGAGAGCCAGTACTTC
>-|TRBD2|12|TRBJ2-1|TRBV2
CASRPLSGRQFF
TGTGCCAGCAGACCCCTTAGCGGGAGGCAGTTCTTC
>-|TRBD1|15|TRBJ1-2|TRBV2
CASSVTGFGGYGYTF
TGTGCCAGCAGTGTGACAGGGTTCGGGGGCTATGGCTACACCTTC
>few|TRBD2|18|TRBJ2-3|TRBV4-1
CASSQDWERGALPDTQYF
TGCGCCAGCAGCCAAGATTGGGAGCGGGGGGCCCTCCCAGATACGCAGTATTTT
>-|-|13|TRBJ2-1|TRBV7-9
CASGFLGVDEQFF
TGTGCCAGCGGCTTTCTGGGGGTGGATGAGCAGTTCTTC
>-|-|15|TRBJ2-3|TRBV29-1
CSVGGTQEGTDTQYF
TGCAGCGTTGGTGGCACCCAAGAGGGCACAGATACGCAGTATTTT